Listed below are T cell receptor beta chains from one sample, sequenced in a study of cytomegalovirus exposure and HLA in healthy donors. TCRdb keeps only in-frame clones here, not all; method: immunoSEQ multiplex PCR. The sample lists about 98,000 clones, around two thirds occurring once. The source material was PBMCs. Receptors originate from a male donor in good health and CMV-seronegative. Both conserved end residues are part of each CDR3. The order of the fields is J gene, V gene, D gene, clone size, CDR3 DNA, CDR3 protein. A D gene is named only where the DNA matches it firmly. Size tells how often a clone was seen (once, few, many) or the class of an expanded clone, and some rows leave it out.

TRBJ2-3 | TRBV7-9 | . | . | TGTGCCAGCAGCTTACATGCAGGGCCGACAGATACGCAGTATTTT | CASSLHAGPTDTQYF
TRBJ2-1 | TRBV4-1 | TRBD2 | . | TGCGCCAGCAGCCAAGTTATCGAGCGGGAGAGGTACAATGAGCAGTTCTTC | CASSQVIERERYNEQFF
TRBJ1-6 | TRBV6-5 | TRBD1 | . | TGTGCCAGCAGCCGATATGACAGGGGGTTTACACCCCTCCACTTT | CASSRYDRGFTPLHF
TRBJ1-5 | TRBV2 | . | . | TGTGCCAGCAGTGCAATCAGGGGCCAGCCCCAGCATTTT | CASSAIRGQPQHF
TRBJ2-1 | TRBV11-2 | . | . | TGTGCCAGCAGCTTACAAGCTCTTACGGGTGAGCAGTTCTTC | CASSLQALTGEQFF
TRBJ1-5 | TRBV7-9 | . | . | TGTGCCAGCAGCTTAGGCCAGGGTATTCAGCCCCAGCATTTT | CASSLGQGIQPQHF
TRBJ2-3 | TRBV7-2 | TRBD2 | . | TGTGCCAGCAGCTTTTTGCCTAGCGGAGCCCATAGCACAGATACGCAGTATTTT | CASSFLPSGAHSTDTQYF
TRBJ2-7 | TRBV11-2 | TRBD2 | . | TGTGCCAGCAGCAAACTTCTAGCGGGCGGGCACGAGCAGTACTTC | CASSKLLAGGHEQYF
TRBJ1-1 | TRBV30 | . | few | TGTGCCTGGACGACAGGCCTTAACACTGAAGCTTTCTTT | CAWTTGLNTEAFF
TRBJ2-5 | TRBV29-1 | TRBD2 | . | TGCAGCGTTGGGCTTGCGGGGGGGCAAGAGACCCAGTACTTC | CSVGLAGGQETQYF
TRBJ1-4 | TRBV5-4 | TRBD1 | . | TGTGCCAGCAGCTACCAGACAGGGGATGAAAAACTGTTTTTT | CASSYQTGDEKLFF
TRBJ1-2 | TRBV2 | . | . | TGTGCCAGCAGGTTACAGGGAAACTATGGCTACACCTTC | CASRLQGNYGYTF
TRBJ2-4 | TRBV18 | TRBD2 | few | TGTGCCAGCTCACCACCGGGTCTAGCGGTGGGCAAAAACATTCAGTACTTC | CASSPPGLAVGKNIQYF
TRBJ1-1 | TRBV11-1 | . | once | TGTGCCAGCAGCGTAACAGGGAACACTGAAGCTTTCTTT | CASSVTGNTEAFF
TRBJ1-2 | TRBV2 | . | once | TGTGCCAGCAGTGAAGGGGCATTTGGGGCCTGGGGCTACACCTTC | CASSEGAFGAWGYTF
TRBJ2-7 | TRBV4-1 | TRBD2 | . | TGCGCCAGCAGCCAAGCCGACCTAGCGGGGCCCTGGGAGCAGTACTTC | CASSQADLAGPWEQYF
TRBJ2-7 | TRBV29-1 | . | . | TGCAGCGTCCGGTTTTCGGGCTCCTACGAGCAGTACTTC | CSVRFSGSYEQYF
TRBJ2-1 | TRBV7-3 | . | . | TGTGCCAGCAGCTTGGGGACAACCAGCTCCTACAATGAGCAGTTCTTC | CASSLGTTSSYNEQFF
TRBJ2-7 | TRBV11-1 | TRBD2 | . | TGTGCCAGCACCTTATTCGGGGGGTATGAGCAGTACTTC | CASTLFGGYEQYF
TRBJ2-2 | TRBV9 | . | . | TGTGCCAGCAGCGTGACAGTCACCGGGGAGCTGTTTTTT | CASSVTVTGELFF
TRBJ2-1 | TRBV5-1 | TRBD2 | . | TGCGCCAGCAGCTCCCGACTAGCGGAGAAGGATGAGCAGTTCTTC | CASSSRLAEKDEQFF
TRBJ2-1 | TRBV15 | TRBD2 | few | TGTGCCACCAGCAGGCCACCCGGGACTAGCGGGTACAATGAGCAGTTCTTC | CATSRPPGTSGYNEQFF
TRBJ1-1 | TRBV28 | . | once | TGTGCCAGCAGTTTATCGAGGGAAGCTTTCTTT | CASSLSREAFF
TRBJ1-4 | TRBV29-1 | TRBD1 | . | TGCAGCGTTGACCCGGGCAGGGGGCGAGGCTCGCCTAATGAAAAACTGTTTTTT | CSVDPGRGRGSPNEKLFF
TRBJ2-2 | TRBV27 | . | . | TGTGCCAGCAGCAGCTCAGGGGCCTACACCGGGGAGCTGTTTTTT | CASSSSGAYTGELFF